This T cell receptor (beta chain) was recovered during a study of T cell repertoires in cytomegalovirus infection. Background on the study: Matching HLA type, along with CMV infection, was indicated by public TCR beta signatures.

On this clonotype itself: What it recognizes is unknown.

Germline CDR1 reads SGHVS; CDR2 reads FQNEAQ. Trimming pared 3 bases from V and 6 bases from J, leaving 15 bases between. The CDR3 consists of 15 residues. TCRdb re-analysed the reads in MiXCR, keeping a single row per CDR3 protein. The sample consists of 150,000 to 200,000 distinct CDR3 sequences, about 20% of them appearing once. The chain uses TRBV7-8 and TRBJ1-5, with D possibly matching TRBD1 (5 bases). The receptor's source is a human donor in good health (CMV status not recorded). Some clones in this sample may be carry-over from other donors' samples. Sequencing used CD8+ T cells from cultured PBMCs, obtained from culture after CMV antigen stimulation. For the CDR3, the DNA is TGTGCCAGCAGCTTGGGTTGGGGCCCGGCTCAGCCCCAGCATTTT. Its protein product is CASSLGWGPAQPQHF.